The clone carrying this TCR beta chain has only one observation. Antigen: not known. This CDR3 has 14 amino acids. Germline-derived CDR1 and CDR2 are MNHNS and SASEGT. The ends lost 1 base at V and 3 bases at J; junction bases unmatched: 2. The assay was immunoSEQ multiplex PCR, and TCRdb's table has in-frame clones only and misses some. Altogether some 150,000 clones are present, approximately 86% being singletons, with the ten largest covering 7.9%. This record belongs to a study of cytomegalovirus exposure and HLA in healthy donors. General study results and limits: A subsequent analysis found that TCR clusters from the first cohort also tended to co-occur in the 130 or so validation repertoires, with about 94% of cluster scores above 0. The study flagged fewer than 200 TCR beta chains as cytomegalovirus-associated. Both high specificity and high sensitivity reportedly marked the classifier's diagnosis of cytomegalovirus status. Rarity marked most TCR sequences, yet some public TCRs occurred in many donors.

The sequencing input was PBMCs. The TCR originated in a woman under 30 in good health and CMV-seropositive. The chain has TRBV6-1 and TRBJ2-5, with 7 bases aligning to TRBD2. The CDR3 DNA follows: TGTGCCAGCAGTGAAGGCGGGACTAAAGAGACCCAGTACTTC. This encodes CASSEGGTKETQYF.